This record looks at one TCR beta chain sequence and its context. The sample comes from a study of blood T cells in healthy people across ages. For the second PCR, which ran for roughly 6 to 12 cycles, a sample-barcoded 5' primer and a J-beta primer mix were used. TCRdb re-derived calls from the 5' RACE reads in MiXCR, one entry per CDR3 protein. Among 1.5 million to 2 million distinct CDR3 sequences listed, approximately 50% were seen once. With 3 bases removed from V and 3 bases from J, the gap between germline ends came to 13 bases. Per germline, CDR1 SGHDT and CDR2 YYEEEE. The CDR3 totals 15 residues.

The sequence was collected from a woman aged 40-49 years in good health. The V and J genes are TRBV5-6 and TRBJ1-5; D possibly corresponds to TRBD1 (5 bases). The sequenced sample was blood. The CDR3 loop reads CASSYNGDPNQPQHF. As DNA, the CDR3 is TGTGCCAGCAGCTATAATGGGGACCCCAATCAGCCCCAGCATTTT.